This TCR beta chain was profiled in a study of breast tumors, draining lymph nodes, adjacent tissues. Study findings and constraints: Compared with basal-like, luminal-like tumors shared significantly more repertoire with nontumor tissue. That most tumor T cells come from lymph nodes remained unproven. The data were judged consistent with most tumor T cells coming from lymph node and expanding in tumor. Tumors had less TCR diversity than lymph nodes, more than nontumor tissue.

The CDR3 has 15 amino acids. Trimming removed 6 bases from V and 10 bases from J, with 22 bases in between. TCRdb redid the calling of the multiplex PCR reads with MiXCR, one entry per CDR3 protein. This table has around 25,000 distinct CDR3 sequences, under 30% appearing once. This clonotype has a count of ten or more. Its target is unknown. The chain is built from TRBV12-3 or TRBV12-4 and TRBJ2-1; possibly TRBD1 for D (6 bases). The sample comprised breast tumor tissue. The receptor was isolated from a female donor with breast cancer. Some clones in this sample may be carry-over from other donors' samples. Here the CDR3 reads CASRSGQSHHGEQFF. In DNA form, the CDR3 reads TGTGCCAGCAGAAGTGGACAGTCCCATCACGGCGAGCAGTTCTTC.